The 5 T cell receptor beta chains presented below share a single source sample, sequenced in a study of T-cell reconstitution after alpha-beta-depleted transplantation in children. The TCRbeta library incorporated unique molecular identifiers. TCRdb itself ran the PCR reads through MiXCR, one entry per CDR3 protein. Altogether nearly 250,000 distinct CDR3 sequences are present, roughly 8% being singletons, with the ten largest covering 6% to 7%. The specimen was PBMCs, mostly from graft donor cells, collected 180 days after TCRalphabeta/CD19-depleted stem cell transplant. The receptors come from a male patient between 5 and 17 years old who had a stem cell transplant for acute lymphoblastic leukemia, so the T cells may come from the graft donor.

This clonotype was recorded at least ten times. The chain links TRBV27 to TRBJ1-6, with 7 bases lining up with TRBD1. Trimming at V came to 5 bases and at J to 4 bases, leaving 2 bases not matched to a gene. CDR1 and CDR2 (germline): MNHEY, SMNVEV (reference sequence). The CDR3 loop spans 14 amino acids. Here the CDR3 DNA reads TGTGCCAGCAGTAACAGGGGATATAATTCACCCCTCCACTTT. Its translation is CASSNRGYNSPLHF.

CDR3 bases: TGTGCCAGCAGCTTACGACAGGGGGTCTTGAACACTGAAGCTTTCTTT. Encoded protein: CASSLRQGVLNTEAFF. The chain combines TRBV11-2 with TRBJ1-1, with 9 positions matching TRBD1. The J segment lost 0 bases and the V segment lost 2 bases, leaving 4 bases of the junction unmatched. The CDR3 extends over 16 amino acids. Germline assignment: CDR1 SGHAT and CDR2 FQNNGV.

The chain carries TRBV28 and TRBJ1-1; D not resolved. There are 12 residues in the CDR3. Germline-derived CDR1 and CDR2 are MDHEN and SYDVKM. Trimming pared 3 bases from V and 1 base from J, leaving 3 bases between. The CDR3 spells CASSFENTEAFF. The CDR3 bases are TGTGCCAGCAGTTTCGAGAACACTGAAGCTTTCTTT.

This clonotype was observed many times. The genes are TRBV20-1 and TRBJ2-7; 7 bases match TRBD1. The CDR3 totals 13 residues. With 1 base clipped from V and 2 bases from J, the junction kept 2 bases outside the gene matches. Germline CDR1 DFQATT, CDR2 SNEGSKA (reference sequence). This CDR3 is CSARATGTYEQYF. Written as DNA, the CDR3 is TGCAGTGCTAGAGCGACAGGGACCTACGAGCAGTACTTC.

This clonotype has at least ten counts. The rearrangement joins TRBV15 to TRBJ2-7; TRBD1 matches 7 bases. Trimming at V came to 0 bases and at J to 3 bases, leaving 11 bases not matched to a gene. The germline gives CDR1 LNHNV, CDR2 YYDKDF (reference sequence). The CDR3 contains 17 residues. The CDR3 here is CATSRDRGQGKRYEQYF. The CDR3 coding sequence is TGTGCCACCAGCAGAGATAGGGGGCAAGGGAAGCGCTACGAGCAGTACTTC.